This TCR beta chain was recorded in a study of metastatic and nonmetastatic thyroid tumors (dated by TCRdb to 2018 to 2020). Study-wide context: Repertoires were compared across peripheral blood and tumor or nodule tissue samples from malignant and benign thyroid patients.

Receptor amplification or capture employed PCR. Sequencing used an Illumina HiSeq 4000. The TCR beta-chain CDR3 region of each patient was profiled by high-throughput sequencing. Turning to the authors' computational methods: A classifier to discriminate distant-metastatic papillary thyroid cancer patients was built from CDR3 differences across clinicopathological groups. Repertoire diversity was assessed with the Shannon index, and tumor-blood repertoire similarity with the Morisita-Horn index. TCRdb reprocessed the public reads (quality trimming at Q25 with fastp, clone calling with MiXCR) and kept in-frame beta chains. TCRdb, not the authors, supplied the V and J calls. The sample records about 27,000 clones, about 15% of which are singletons. The ten top clones hold around 6.5% of the sample. Overall study outcomes, separate from this receptor: In both blood and tumor samples, TCR beta diversity was reported to be significantly higher in malignant tumors than in benign nodules.

None of the patients had been given any treatment before thyroid surgery. Using T-cell receptor beta sequencing, the researchers looked back retrospectively at clinical samples from patients, gathered between about 2012 and 2019. This clone has ten or more counts. Its specific antigen is unknown. Base qualities were left out, and no much larger clone turns up one base away. According to the germline V gene (reference sequence), CDR1 reads DFQATT and CDR2 reads SNEGSKA. The CDR3 goes from the cysteine to the phenylalanine over 15 residues. The CDR3 DNA has 45 bases and is translated from base 1. V is clipped by 3 bases and J by 0 bases, and the sequence between their germline boundaries is 14 bases long.

This TCR was recovered from a male donor with papillary thyroid cancer or a benign thyroid nodule (not recorded which). Some clones in this sample may be carry-over from other donors' samples. The sequence links TRBV20-1 to TRBJ2-5; no D gene call is confident. The material sequenced was blood. At the DNA level, the sequence is TGCAGTGCTAGGCACATAGCCGATTACCAAGAGACCCAGTACTTC. This is translated as CSARHIADYQETQYF.